This TCR beta chain emerged from a study of blood T cell repertoires in COVID-19. For the study at large: COVID-19 samples collected from the United States, Italy and Spain covered acute and convalescent phases. PBMCs, B-cell-depleted T cells, or T cells were the source of the cDNA or gDNA that made up the material.

This CDR3 has 16 residues. With 4 bases clipped from V and 6 bases from J, the junction kept 12 bases outside the gene matches. The V gene's germline CDR1 is LGHDT and CDR2 YNNKEL (reference sequence). Assay used: immunoSEQ multiplex PCR; TCRdb lists only in-frame clones, some missing. This table has 350,000 to 450,000 clones, around four fifths appearing once. Everyone who took part was roughly 18 to 89 years old, and they came from about two dozen US areas. Clinical history reported by participants formed the basis on which cohorts were assigned. The V and J genes are TRBV3-1 (or the pseudogene TRBV3-2) and TRBJ1-3, with 7 bases fitting TRBD1. This sequence originates from a woman aged 45-65 years who had recovered from COVID-19. Sequenced: PBMCs or T cells enriched from blood (not recorded which). DNA for the CDR3: TGTGCCAGCAGCCTTACCTGGGACAGCGGAACAAACACCATATATTTT. It yields the protein CASSLTWDSGTNTIYF.